These 28 T cell receptor beta chains were all obtained from the same sample, sequenced in a study of intratumoral heterogeneity in liver cancer. Assay used: immunoSEQ multiplex PCR; TCRdb lists only in-frame clones, some missing. The repertoire consists of around 5,400 clones, with 68% occurring once and the leading ten covering roughly 20%. The starting material was tumor-adjacent normal tissue, obtained before any cancer treatment. These receptors all stem from a man between 65 and 85 years old with hepatocellular carcinoma.

The V and J genes are TRBV5-8 and TRBJ2-2, with 7 bases identical to TRBD1. The CDR3 has 20 residues. Germline CDR1 SGHTS, CDR2 YDEGEE. J gave up 1 base and V 1 base, and 16 bases lay outside the gene matches. CDR3 in DNA: TGTGCCAGCAGCTTGTACGGAAATCCGACAGGGTCTGGGAACACCGGGGAGCTGTTTTTT. Amino acids: CASSLYGNPTGSGNTGELFF.

J is TRBJ1-6 and V is TRBV7-2; 9 bases line up with TRBD1. After removal of 5 bases from V and 9 bases from J, the junction contained 5 bases not matched to a gene. CDR3 size: 14 residues. Germline CDR1 and CDR2: SGHTA and FQGNSA. CDR3 protein: CASSRRDRASPLHF. The CDR3 DNA reads TGTGCCAGCAGCCGGCGGGACAGGGCTTCACCCCTCCACTTT. The variable domain in full, completed from reference TRBV7-2 and TRBJ1-6, reads GAGVSQSPSNKVTEKGKDVELRCDPISGHTALYWYRQSLGQGLEFLIYFQGNSAPDKSGLPSDRFSAERTGGSVSTLTIQRTQQEDSAVYLCASSRRDRASPLHFGNGTRLTVT.

The chain is built from TRBV9 and TRBJ2-7, with unresolved D. V was pared by 0 bases and J by 3 bases, with 10 bases between. This CDR3 spans 14 amino acids. Germline CDR1 and CDR2: SGDLS and YYNGEE. The CDR3 DNA reads TGTGCCAGCAGCGTAGGTCCCCAAGACTACGAGCAGTACGTC. This translates into CASSVGPQDYEQYV.

This clone was seen more than once but under ten times. The chain joins TRBV9 to TRBJ1-2; 7 bases match TRBD1. The CDR3 has 14 amino acids. With 3 bases clipped from V and 8 bases from J, the junction kept 10 bases outside the gene matches. Germline-derived CDR1 and CDR2 are SGDLS and YYNGEE. The CDR3 reads CASSGGPGQWGYTF. Here the CDR3 DNA reads TGTGCCAGCAGCGGAGGACCGGGACAGTGGGGCTACACCTTC.

The CDR3 DNA is TGTGCCAGCAGCTTAGGCGGGGGCCGTATGGATGAGCAGTTCTTC. Amino acid sequence: CASSLGGGRMDEQFF. This chain connects TRBV7-3 to TRBJ2-1; tentative D call: TRBD2 (7 bases). The V gene lost 2 bases and the J gene lost 8 bases, with 16 bases spanning the gap. The CDR3 consists of 15 residues. CDR1 and CDR2 from the germline V gene are SGHTA and FQGTGA.

The V gene is TRBV3-1 (or the pseudogene TRBV3-2), the J gene TRBJ2-3; 12 bases are shared with TRBD2. Germline lookup yields CDR1 LGHDT and CDR2 YNNKEL (reference sequence). J gave up 0 bases and V 4 bases, and 2 bases lay outside the gene matches. This CDR3 has 16 residues. In DNA form, the CDR3 reads TGTGCCAGCAGCCCCCTAGCGGGGGGGAGCACAGATACGCAGTATTTT. Its protein product is CASSPLAGGSTDTQYF.

The J gene is TRBJ1-2, the V gene TRBV19; D not certain. Per germline, CDR1 LNHDA and CDR2 SQIVND (reference sequence). This CDR3 is built from 12 residues. Trimming shortened V by 3 bases and J by 6 bases, and 8 bases separated the two germline ends. CDR3 loop: CASSMVVNGYTF. The CDR3 coding sequence is TGTGCCAGTAGTATGGTCGTAAATGGCTACACCTTC.

V gene TRBV30 combines with J gene TRBJ1-6; D unresolved. Deletions cut 2 bases from V and 10 bases from J, with 21 bases between. The CDR3 runs to 16 residues. Germline V gene data show CDR1 as GTSNPN and CDR2 as SVGIG (reference sequence). The CDR3 loop reads CAWSTHITGVRSPLHF. CDR3 in DNA: TGTGCCTGGAGTACCCACATTACTGGGGTACGATCACCCCTCCACTTT.

The gene calls are TRBV6-4 and TRBJ2-3; D is unresolved. V was clipped by 3 bases and J by 1 base, with 8 bases between them. Germline V lookup: CDR1 MRHNA, CDR2 SNTAGT. The CDR3 contains 14 residues. This chain's CDR3 is CASSEAQGTDTQYF. The CDR3 nucleotides are TGTGCCAGCAGTGAAGCCCAGGGCACAGATACGCAGTATTTT.

This chain joins TRBV7-2 and TRBJ2-5; no firm D call. The CDR3 spans 14 residues. Per germline, CDR1 SGHTA and CDR2 FQGNSA. V shed 2 bases and J shed 2 bases, with 9 bases lying between them. This chain's CDR3 is CASSLPAPQETQYF. DNA of the CDR3: TGTGCCAGCAGCTTACCGGCCCCTCAAGAGACCCAGTACTTC.

This chain uses TRBV7-9 with TRBJ1-4, with no clear D. Germline CDR1 and CDR2: SEHNR and FQNEAQ (reference sequence). Trimming shortened V by 1 base and J by 7 bases, and 13 bases separated the two germline ends. This CDR3 spans 15 amino acids. CDR3 residues: CASSLGGPFGEKLFF. The CDR3 DNA sequence: TGTGCCAGCAGCTTAGGAGGGCCTTTCGGTGAAAAACTGTTTTTT.

The chain has TRBV6-6 and TRBJ1-4; D is uncertain. This CDR3 is built from 16 residues. Trimming removed 3 bases from V and 0 bases from J, with 11 bases in between. The germline CDR1 and CDR2 sequences are MNHNY and SVGAGI (reference sequence). CDR3 DNA: TGTGCCAGCAGTTATCTAAAGGCTGCAACTAATGAAAAACTGTTTTTT. Its protein is CASSYLKAATNEKLFF.

Details on this clone: The junction and the germline gene differ at one end; a read error may be behind it. The chain employs TRBV28 and TRBJ2-7; D is undetermined. This CDR3 is 11 amino acids long. Germline V CDR1 and CDR2: MDHEN, SYDVKM. CDR3 sequence (DNA): TGTGCCAGCAGATTCGGGCCTACCAGTAACTTC. This sequence encodes CASRFGPTSNF.

This clone ranks as medium-sized. The rearrangement links TRBV28 to TRBJ2-7; TRBD1 matches 9 bases. Germline CDR1 is MDHEN and CDR2 is SYDVKM. The CDR3 has 14 residues. V shed 6 bases, J shed 4 bases, and the junction held 7 bases outside the gene matches. CDR3 sequence reads: CASRPGQGLYEQYV. Written as DNA, the CDR3 is TGTGCCAGCAGGCCTGGACAGGGGCTTTACGAGCAGTACGTC.

The chain employs TRBV28 and TRBJ1-1; 7 positions match TRBD1. V trimming: 5 bases; J trimming: 1 base; junction bases outside the gene matches: 4. In germline, CDR1 is MDHEN, CDR2 SYDVKM. The CDR3 totals 14 residues. CDR3 bases: TGTGCCAGCAGTCAGTGGACAGGGAACACTGAAGCTTTCTTT. Its protein is CASSQWTGNTEAFF.

The CDR3, as DNA: TGTGCCAGCAGCTTGCAAGGCGCTGACAATTCACCCCTCCACTTT. Protein: CASSLQGADNSPLHF. The chain couples TRBV5-4 to TRBJ1-6; D unresolved. Germline-derived CDR1 and CDR2 are SGHNT and YYREEE (reference sequence). Trimming took 1 base from V and 7 from J, leaving 12 bases between them. The CDR3 has 15 residues. Full variable domain (rest looked up from reference TRBV5-4 and TRBJ1-6): ETGVTQSPTHLIKTRGQQVTLRCSSQSGHNTVSWYQQALGQGPQFIFQYYREEENGRGNFPPRFSGLQFPNYSSELNVNALELDDSALYLCASSLQGADNSPLHFGNGTRLTVT.

This clone showed up just once. The chain has TRBV3-1 (or the pseudogene TRBV3-2) and TRBJ2-1, with 7 bases fitting TRBD2. V dropped 4 bases and J dropped 0; count of bases not matched to a gene: 3. CDR1 LGHDT and CDR2 YNNKEL come from the germline V gene (reference sequence). This CDR3 is 15 amino acids long. The CDR3: CASSRGGSSYNEQFF. CDR3 coding DNA: TGTGCCAGCAGCCGGGGGGGGAGCTCCTACAATGAGCAGTTCTTC.

The CDR3 loop reads CATTRGRISNTEAFF. The CDR3, as DNA: TGTGCCACCACCCGAGGGAGGATCTCGAACACTGAAGCTTTCTTT. The genes are TRBV10-3 and TRBJ1-1, with D hard to call. CDR1 and CDR2 (germline): ENHRY, SYGVKD. This CDR3 spans 15 amino acids. Trimming shortened V by 10 bases and J by 1 base, and 19 bases separated the two germline ends.

The rearrangement uses TRBV18 and TRBJ1-2; D not certain. Germline loops: CDR1 KGHSH, CDR2 LQKENI. V was trimmed by 0 bases and J by 4 bases, leaving 9 bases between them. The CDR3 is 14 amino acids. DNA for the CDR3: TGTGCCAGCTCACCACCGACGGAGAGCTATGGCTACACCTTC. Translation: CASSPPTESYGYTF.

This rearrangement joins TRBV5-8 to TRBJ1-5; a weak D match, TRBD1 (5 bases). V lost 0 bases, J lost 3 bases, and 10 bases lay in between. The CDR3 length is 15 residues. Germline CDR1 is SGHTS and CDR2 is YDEGEE. The CDR3 here is CASSLGQGANQPQHF. The CDR3 DNA follows: TGTGCCAGCAGCTTGGGTCAGGGAGCCAATCAGCCCCAGCATTTT.

The V and J genes are TRBV2 and TRBJ2-2; 8 nucleotides agree with TRBD1. This CDR3 has 14 amino acids. CDR1 and CDR2 (germline): SNHLY, FYNNEI. V trimming: 4 bases; J trimming: 7 bases; junction bases outside the gene matches: 5. The CDR3 spells CASSGQGRSGELFF. The CDR3, as DNA: TGTGCCAGCAGTGGACAGGGGAGGAGCGGGGAGCTGTTTTTT. Together with reference TRBV2 and TRBJ2-2, the CDR3 gives the full variable domain: EPEVTQTPSHQVTQMGQEVILRCVPISNHLYFYWYRQILGQKVEFLVSFYNNEISEKSEIFDDQFSVERPDGSNFTLKIRSTKLEDSAMYFCASSGQGRSGELFFGEGSRLTVL.

The chain employs TRBV7-9 and TRBJ1-5; D unclear. CDR1 and CDR2 (germline): SEHNR, FQNEAQ (reference sequence). V lost 1 base and J lost 2, with 9 bases in between. This CDR3 comprises 15 residues. The CDR3 coding sequence is TGTGCCAGCAGCTTAGAAGGGCAGGGCAATCAGCCCCAGCATTTT. Its protein product is CASSLEGQGNQPQHF.

In its sample, this clone is large (0.1 to 1%). The chain is built from TRBV25-1 and TRBJ2-1, with no clear D. This CDR3 has 13 amino acids. Trimming shortened V by 4 bases and J by 4 bases, and 8 bases separated the two germline ends. Germline V gene data show CDR1 as MGHDK and CDR2 as SYGVNS. The chain's CDR3 is CASSGGLYNEQFF. Written as DNA, the CDR3 is TGTGCCAGCAGTGGAGGTCTTTACAATGAGCAGTTCTTC.

The rearrangement links TRBV4-3 to TRBJ1-6; D might be TRBD1 (6 bases). Between the trimmed V and J ends, which lost 0 bases and 7 bases, there was a span of 16 bases. Germline CDR1 and CDR2: LGHNA and YSLEER. This CDR3 contains 17 residues. The CDR3 DNA sequence: TGCGCCAGCAGCCAAGATCTAATCCCGGGGGGCAATTCACCCCTCCACTTT. Protein sequence: CASSQDLIPGGNSPLHF.

In its sample, this clone was seen a few times. This sequence joins TRBV28 and TRBJ1-5; weak D call: TRBD1 (6 bases). CDR1 MDHEN and CDR2 SYDVKM come from the germline V gene. V lost 6 bases and J 0 bases, leaving 15 bases between the germline ends. This CDR3 region has 16 residues. The CDR3 nucleotides are TGTGCCAGCAGAACCGAGGGGGGCAATAGCAATCAGCCCCAGCATTTT. Its protein product is CASRTEGGNSNQPQHF.

This chain joins TRBV12-5 and TRBJ1-5, with D hard to call. Trimming took off 8 bases at V and 1 base at J, with 9 bases between the two ends. This CDR3 is built from 13 residues. Germline V gene lookup returns CDR1 LGHNT and CDR2 FRNRAP. The CDR3 loop is CASNELSNQPQHF. As DNA, the CDR3 is TGTGCTAGTAACGAGTTAAGCAATCAGCCCCAGCATTTT.

The chain uses TRBV27 and TRBJ2-1, with TRBD1 identical over 7 bases. The CDR3 totals 14 residues. V was pared by 7 bases and J by 8 bases, with 11 bases of the junction left unmatched. Germline V gene data show CDR1 as MNHEY and CDR2 as SMNVEV (reference sequence). In DNA form, the CDR3 reads TGTGCCAGCACCCGACAGGGTTGGGGCGATGAGCAGTTCTTC. This sequence encodes CASTRQGWGDEQFF.

The gene calls are TRBV4-3 and TRBJ1-1, with 8 positions matching TRBD1. V lost 1 base, J lost 1 base, and 2 bases stayed unmatched. The CDR3 covers 15 residues. The germline V gene encodes CDR1 LGHNA and CDR2 YSLEER. Here the CDR3 DNA reads TGCGCCAGCAGCCAAGTCGGACAGGGGAACACTGAAGCTTTCTTT. Protein sequence: CASSQVGQGNTEAFF.